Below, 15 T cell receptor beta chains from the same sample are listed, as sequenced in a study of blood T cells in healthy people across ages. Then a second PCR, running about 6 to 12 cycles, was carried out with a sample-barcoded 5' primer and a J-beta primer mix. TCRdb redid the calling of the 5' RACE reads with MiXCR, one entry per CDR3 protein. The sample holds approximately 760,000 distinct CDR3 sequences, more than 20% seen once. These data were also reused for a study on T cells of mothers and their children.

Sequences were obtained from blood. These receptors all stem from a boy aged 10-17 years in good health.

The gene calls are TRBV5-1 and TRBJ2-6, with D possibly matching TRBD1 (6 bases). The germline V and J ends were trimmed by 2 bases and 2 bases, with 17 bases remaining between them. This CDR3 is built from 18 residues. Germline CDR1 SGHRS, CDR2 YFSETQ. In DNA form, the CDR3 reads TGCGCCAGCAGCTTACCCAAGTTGGACAGTCCTGGGGCCAACGTCCTGACTTTC. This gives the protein CASSLPKLDSPGANVLTF. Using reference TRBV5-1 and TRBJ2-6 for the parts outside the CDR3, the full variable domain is KAGVTQTPRYLIKTRGQQVTLSCSPISGHRSVSWYQQTPGQGLQFLFEYFSETQRNKGNFPGRFSGRQFSNSRSEMNVSTLELGDSALYLCASSLPKLDSPGANVLTFGAGSRLTVL.

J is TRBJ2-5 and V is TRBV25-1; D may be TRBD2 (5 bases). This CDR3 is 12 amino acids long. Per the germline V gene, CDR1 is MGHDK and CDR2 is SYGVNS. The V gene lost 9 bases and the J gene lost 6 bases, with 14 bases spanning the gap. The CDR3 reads CASRHDGKTQYF. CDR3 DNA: TGTGCCAGTCGACACGACGGGAAGACCCAGTACTTC.

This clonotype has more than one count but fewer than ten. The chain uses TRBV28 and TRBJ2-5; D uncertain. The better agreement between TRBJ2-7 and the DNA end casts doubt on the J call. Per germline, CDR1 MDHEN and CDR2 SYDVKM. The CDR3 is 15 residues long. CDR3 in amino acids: CASSPISLSSYEQYF. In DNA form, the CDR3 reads TGTGCCAGCAGTCCCATTTCTTTAAGCTCCTACGAGCAGTACTTC.

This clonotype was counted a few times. The DNA of the CDR3 is TGCGCCAGCAGCTTGGAGGCAGGGCCAGTCTCCGAGCAGTACTTC. Protein: CASSLEAGPVSEQYF. J is TRBJ2-7 and V is TRBV5-1, with D possibly being TRBD1 (5 bases). This CDR3 spans 15 amino acids. Trimming took off 0 bases at V and 6 bases at J, with 16 bases between the two ends. Germline assignment: CDR1 SGHRS and CDR2 YFSETQ.

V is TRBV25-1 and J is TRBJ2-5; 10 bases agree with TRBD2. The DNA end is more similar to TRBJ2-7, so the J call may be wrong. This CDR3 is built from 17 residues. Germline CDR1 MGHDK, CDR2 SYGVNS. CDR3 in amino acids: CASSGSGRALGTYEQYF. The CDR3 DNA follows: TGTGCCAGCAGTGGAAGCGGGAGGGCCTTGGGTACCTACGAGCAGTACTTC.

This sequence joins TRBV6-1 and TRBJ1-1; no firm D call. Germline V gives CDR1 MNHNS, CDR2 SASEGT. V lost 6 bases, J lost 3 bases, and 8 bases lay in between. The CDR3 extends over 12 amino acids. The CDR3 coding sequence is TGTGCCAGCAGGATTGGCGACACTGAAGCTTTCTTT. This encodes CASRIGDTEAFF.

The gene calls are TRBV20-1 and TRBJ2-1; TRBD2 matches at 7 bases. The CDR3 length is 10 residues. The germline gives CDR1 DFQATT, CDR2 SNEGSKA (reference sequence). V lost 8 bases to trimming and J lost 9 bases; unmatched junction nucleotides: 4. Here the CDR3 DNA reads TGCAGTTTGGGGGGGAGTGAGCAGTTCTTC. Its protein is CSLGGSEQFF.

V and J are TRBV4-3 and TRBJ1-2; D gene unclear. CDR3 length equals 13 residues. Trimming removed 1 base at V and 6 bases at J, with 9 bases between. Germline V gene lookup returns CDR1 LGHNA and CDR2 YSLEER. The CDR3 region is CASSQVKANGYTF. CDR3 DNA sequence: TGCGCCAGCAGCCAAGTAAAGGCTAATGGCTACACCTTC.

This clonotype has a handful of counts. CDR3 residues: CASGPPGTYNEQFF. The CDR3 bases are TGTGCTAGTGGCCCCCCAGGAACCTACAATGAGCAGTTCTTC. The rearrangement joins TRBV12-5 to TRBJ2-1; no clear D gene. This CDR3 is built from 14 residues. V was cut by 6 bases and J by 2 bases, with 11 bases left in between. The germline V gene has CDR1 LGHNT and CDR2 FRNRAP.

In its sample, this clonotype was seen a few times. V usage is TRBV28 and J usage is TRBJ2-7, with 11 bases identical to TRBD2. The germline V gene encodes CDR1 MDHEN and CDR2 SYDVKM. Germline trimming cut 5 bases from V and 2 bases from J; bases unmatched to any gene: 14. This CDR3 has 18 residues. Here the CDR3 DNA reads TGTGCCAGCAGTCTCGACCCCGGGACTAGCGGAACGACCTACGAGCAGTACTTC. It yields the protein CASSLDPGTSGTTYEQYF. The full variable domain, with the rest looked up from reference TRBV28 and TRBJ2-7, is DVKVTQSSRYLVKRTGEKVFLECVQDMDHENMFWYRQDPGLGLRLIYFSYDVKMKEKGDIPEGYSVSREKKERFSLILESASTNQTSMYLCASSLDPGTSGTTYEQYFGPGTRLTVT.

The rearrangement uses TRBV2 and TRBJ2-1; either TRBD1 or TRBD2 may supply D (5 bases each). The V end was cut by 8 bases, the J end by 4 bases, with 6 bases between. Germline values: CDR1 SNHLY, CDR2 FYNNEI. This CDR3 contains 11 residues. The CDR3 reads CASEGYNEQFF. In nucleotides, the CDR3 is TGTGCCAGCGAGGGGTACAATGAGCAGTTCTTC.

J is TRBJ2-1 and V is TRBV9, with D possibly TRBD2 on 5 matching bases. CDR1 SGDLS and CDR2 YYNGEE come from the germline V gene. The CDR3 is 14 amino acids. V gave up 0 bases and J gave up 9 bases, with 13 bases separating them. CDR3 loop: CASSVGVATSEQFF. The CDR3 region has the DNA TGTGCCAGCAGCGTAGGGGTAGCGACGAGTGAGCAGTTCTTC.

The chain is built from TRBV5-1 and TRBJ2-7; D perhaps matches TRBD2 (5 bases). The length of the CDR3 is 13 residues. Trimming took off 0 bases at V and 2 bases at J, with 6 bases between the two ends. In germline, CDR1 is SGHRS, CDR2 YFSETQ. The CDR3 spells CASSLETTYEQYF. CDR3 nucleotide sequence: TGCGCCAGCAGCTTGGAGACTACCTACGAGCAGTACTTC.

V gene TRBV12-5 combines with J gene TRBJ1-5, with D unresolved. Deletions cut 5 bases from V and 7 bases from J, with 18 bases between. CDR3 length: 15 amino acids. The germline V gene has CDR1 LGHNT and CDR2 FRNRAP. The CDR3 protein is CASGPPTLAGQPQHF. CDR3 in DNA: TGTGCTAGTGGTCCCCCTACCTTGGCGGGACAGCCCCAGCATTTT.

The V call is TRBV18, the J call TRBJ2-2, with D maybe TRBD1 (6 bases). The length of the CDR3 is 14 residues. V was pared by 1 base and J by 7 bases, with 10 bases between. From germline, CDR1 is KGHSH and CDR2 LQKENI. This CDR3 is CASSPRGLSGELFF. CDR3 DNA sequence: TGTGCCAGCTCACCACGGGGGCTCAGCGGGGAGCTGTTTTTT.